The rows below give T cell receptor beta chains drawn from one sample of a study of T cell responses to AZD1222 COVID-19 vaccine. Clones were sequenced by immunoSEQ multiplex PCR, and TCRdb holds only the in-frame ones, with some missing. Counted here are more than 150,000 clones, approximately 90% occurring once; the ten biggest clones make up around 5.8%. This specimen was peripheral blood, taken on day 0 of AZD1222 vaccination. All receptors derive from an adult in good health. Both conserved end residues are part of each CDR3. A D gene is named only where the DNA matches it firmly. Some rows have no size entry. The others give once, few or many, or a class for an expanded clone.

v_gene	d_gene	abundance	j_gene	CDR3aa	CDR3nt
TRBV2	-	-	TRBJ1-6	CASSEIATANSPLHF	TGTGCCAGCAGTGAAATCGCGACAGCGAATTCACCCCTCCACTTT
TRBV6-4	TRBD1	-	TRBJ1-6	CASSVGQAGNSPLHF	TGTGCCAGCAGCGTCGGACAGGCGGGGAATTCACCCCTCCACTTT
TRBV18	-	once	TRBJ2-7	CASSADGTAAYEQYF	TGTGCCAGCTCAGCAGACGGGACGGCTGCCTACGAGCAGTACTTC
TRBV7-9	TRBD1	-	TRBJ1-2	CASSLQGTGARGLNYGYTF	TGTGCCAGCAGCTTACAAGGGACAGGGGCAAGAGGCCTGAACTATGGCTACACCTTC
TRBV5-4	TRBD2	few	TRBJ2-3	CASSTWTSFRTDTQYF	TGTGCCAGCAGCACCTGGACTAGTTTCCGCACAGATACGCAGTATTTT
TRBV19	-	-	TRBJ2-4	CASQSGRKKNIQYF	TGTGCCTCGCAATCCGGGCGAAAGAAAAACATTCAGTACTTC
TRBV15	TRBD1	-	TRBJ2-2	CATSRDLAGGTGELFF	TGTGCCACCAGCAGAGATCTGGCAGGGGGCACCGGGGAGCTGTTTTTT
TRBV5-1	-	-	TRBJ2-5	CASSRTVGQETQYF	TGCGCCAGCAGCCGGACAGTTGGCCAAGAGACCCAGTACTTC
TRBV15	-	-	TRBJ1-5	CATSRVWQLRNQPQHF	TGTGCCACCAGCAGAGTGTGGCAATTAAGAAATCAGCCCCAGCATTTT
TRBV6-5	-	-	TRBJ2-7	CASSPDSNYEQYF	TGTGCCAGCAGTCCGGACTCCAATTACGAGCAGTACTTC
TRBV3-1/TRBV3-2	TRBD1	-	TRBJ1-2	CASSHETGRGLGGYTF	TGTGCCAGCAGCCATGAGACAGGCAGGGGGCTCGGAGGCTACACCTTC
TRBV15	TRBD1	-	TRBJ1-4	CATSRDRGQGEKLFF	TGTGCCACCAGCAGAGATAGGGGACAGGGTGAAAAACTGTTTTTT
TRBV19	-	-	TRBJ2-3	CASSKADTDTQYF	TGTGCCAGTAGTAAAGCGGACACAGATACGCAGTATTTT
TRBV11-2	-	-	TRBJ1-1	CASSSQRNTEAFF	TGTGCCAGCAGCTCACAGAGGAACACTGAAGCTTTCTTT
TRBV30	-	-	TRBJ1-1	CACQTGPNTEAFF	TGTGCCTGTCAGACAGGCCCGAACACTGAAGCTTTCTTT
TRBV6-5	-	-	TRBJ2-7	CASTPKQGADEQYF	TGTGCCAGCACTCCTAAACAGGGCGCAGACGAGCAGTACTTC
TRBV6-1	-	-	TRBJ2-6	CASSDRGPRANVLTF	TGTGCCAGCAGTGATCGGGGCCCAAGGGCCAACGTCCTGACTTTC
TRBV28	-	-	TRBJ1-3	CASSFSTGFSGNTIYF	TGTGCCAGCAGTTTCTCCACAGGGTTCTCTGGAAACACCATATATTTT
TRBV27	-	-	TRBJ2-3	CASSLGRRTDTQYF	TGTGCCAGCAGTCTGGGCCGCCGCACAGATACGCAGTATTTT
TRBV25-1	-	-	TRBJ2-3	CASSDVGGNTDTQYF	TGTGCCAGCAGTGACGTGGGCGGGAACACAGATACGCAGTATTTT
TRBV5-1	-	-	TRBJ2-1	CASSSLVEYNEQFF	TGCGCCAGCAGCTCCCTTGTCGAATACAATGAGCAGTTCTTC
TRBV7-3	-	few	TRBJ1-1	CASSLNKGAEAFF	TGTGCCAGCAGCTTAAACAAGGGGGCTGAAGCTTTCTTT
TRBV27	-	-	TRBJ1-1	CASRDMGRNTEAFF	TGTGCCAGCAGGGACATGGGTAGGAACACTGAAGCTTTCTTT
TRBV30	-	-	TRBJ2-1	CAWSVYRISYNEQFF	TGTGCCTGGAGTGTATACCGTATCTCCTACAATGAGCAGTTCTTC
TRBV28	-	-	TRBJ1-2	CAGAVSHNYGYTF	TGTGCCGGAGCCGTTAGTCATAACTATGGCTACACCTTC
TRBV11-2	-	-	TRBJ2-2	CASSLGQGGSGELFF	TGTGCCAGCAGCTTAGGACAGGGAGGATCCGGGGAGCTGTTTTTT
TRBV7-9	TRBD1	-	TRBJ1-6	CASSFGQGGSPLHF	TGTGCCAGCAGCTTTGGGCAGGGGGGTTCACCCCTCCACTTT
TRBV27	-	-	TRBJ2-3	CASLGIRGGTDTQYF	TGTGCCAGCCTAGGAATCCGGGGAGGCACAGATACGCAGTATTTT
TRBV2	-	-	TRBJ1-3	CAYRAGELDTIYF	TGTGCCTACCGGGCAGGGGAATTGGACACCATATATTTT
TRBV6-5	-	few	TRBJ1-2	CASSYLGGSGYTF	TGTGCCAGCAGTTACCTCGGTGGATCTGGCTACACCTTC
TRBV28	-	-	TRBJ1-5	CASISNQPQHF	TGTGCCAGCATTAGCAATCAGCCCCAGCATTTT